This T cell receptor (beta chain) was documented in a study of T-cell reconstitution after alpha-beta-depleted transplantation in children. In its sample, this clonotype was seen many times. The TCRbeta library incorporated unique molecular identifiers. TCRdb redid the calling of the PCR reads with MiXCR, one entry per CDR3 protein. Of just over 70,000 distinct CDR3 sequences listed, 7.3% are singletons. The ends were cut back, 5 bases at V and 4 bases at J, with 16 bases in the middle. This CDR3 has 15 residues. Germline assignment: CDR1 SGHNT and CDR2 YENEEA. This receptor was obtained from a human donor who donated a stem cell graft to a child with acute lymphoblastic leukemia. The V call is TRBV11-3, the J call TRBJ2-3; the D gene is possibly TRBD1 (6 bases). Sequencing used PBMCs from the stem cell graft donor, obtained from the stem cell graft. CDR3 nucleotide sequence: TGTGCCAGCAGCCAGTCAGGGGATTTTCCAGATACGCAGTATTTT. This sequence encodes CASSQSGDFPDTQYF.